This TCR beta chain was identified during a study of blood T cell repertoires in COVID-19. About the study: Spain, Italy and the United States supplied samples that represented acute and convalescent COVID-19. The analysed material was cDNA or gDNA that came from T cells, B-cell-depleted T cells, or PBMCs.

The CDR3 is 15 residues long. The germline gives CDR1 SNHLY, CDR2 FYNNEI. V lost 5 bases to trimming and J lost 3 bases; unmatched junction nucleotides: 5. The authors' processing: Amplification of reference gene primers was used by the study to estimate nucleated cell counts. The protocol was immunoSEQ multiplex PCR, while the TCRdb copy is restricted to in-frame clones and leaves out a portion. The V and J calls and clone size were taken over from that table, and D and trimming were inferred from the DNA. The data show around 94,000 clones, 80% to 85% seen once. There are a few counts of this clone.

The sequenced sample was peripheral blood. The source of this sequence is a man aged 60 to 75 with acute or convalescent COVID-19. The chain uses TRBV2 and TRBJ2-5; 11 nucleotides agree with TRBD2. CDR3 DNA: TGTGCCAGCAGTTCTAGCGGGGGGCTCGAAGAGACCCAGTACTTC. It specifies CASSSSGGLEETQYF.